One and the same sample provided the 29 T cell receptor beta chains below, sequenced in a study of T cell repertoires in cytomegalovirus infection. TCRdb itself ran the reads through MiXCR, one entry per CDR3 protein. Of 650,000 to 850,000 distinct CDR3 sequences listed, roughly 28% are singletons. These TCRs are of unknown antigen specificity. Sequenced material: cultured CD8+ T cells from PBMCs, taken from culture after CMV antigen stimulation. Receptor source: a human donor in good health (CMV status not recorded). Some clones in this sample may be carry-over from other donors' samples.

The J gene is TRBJ2-6, the V gene TRBV10-3; 7 positions match TRBD1. CDR1 is ENHRY, CDR2 SYGVKD, per germline. The CDR3 is made up of 17 amino acids. The V and J ends lost 4 bases and 0 bases, in that order; junction bases with no gene match: 6. In DNA form, the CDR3 reads TGTGCCATCAGTGGTAGGGACAGTACCTCTGGGGCCAACGTCCTGACTTTC. Translated, it gives CAISGRDSTSGANVLTF.

This clonotype was recorded a few times. The chain carries TRBV7-9 and TRBJ2-6, with D maybe TRBD1 (5 bases). There are 15 residues in the CDR3. CDR1 and CDR2 from the germline V gene are SEHNR and FQNEAQ (reference sequence). The V gene lost 7 bases and the J gene lost 4 bases, with 14 bases spanning the gap. The CDR3: CASKSSGWGANVLTF. The CDR3 DNA follows: TGTGCCAGCAAATCGTCAGGGTGGGGGGCCAACGTCCTGACTTTC.

V gene TRBV6-2 or TRBV6-3 combines with J gene TRBJ2-1; TRBD2 is a possible D gene (6 bases). The CDR3 spans 14 residues. V was pared by 7 bases and J by 9 bases, with 19 bases between. Germline-derived CDR1 and CDR2 are MNHEY and SVGEGT. The CDR3 here is CASTTLGGAVEQFF. The CDR3 DNA sequence: TGTGCCAGCACCACCTTAGGAGGGGCCGTTGAGCAGTTCTTC.

The genes are TRBV4-1 and TRBJ2-7; D perhaps matches TRBD1 (6 bases). The CDR3 has 14 amino acids. CDR1 and CDR2 (germline): MGHRA, YSYEKL. Trimming removed 3 bases at V and 0 bases at J, with 9 bases between. CDR3 sequence: CASSHGDTSYEQYV. The CDR3 region has the DNA TGCGCCAGCAGCCATGGGGACACCTCCTACGAGCAGTACGTC.

This clonotype was found a few times. J is TRBJ2-2 and V is TRBV15, with D possibly matching TRBD2 (5 bases). V lost 1 base, J lost 7 bases, and 7 bases lay in between. The CDR3 sequence is 13 residues long. Looked up from germline, CDR1 is LNHNV and CDR2 is YYDKDF (reference sequence). The CDR3 protein is CATSRVSGGELFF. The CDR3 region has the DNA TGTGCCACCAGCAGAGTAAGCGGCGGGGAGCTGTTTTTT.

This clonotype was counted many times. As DNA, the CDR3 is TGTGCCAGCAGCCCCTCCCCCAGAATCACTAATGAAAAACTGTTTTTT. It codes for CASSPSPRITNEKLFF. The chain recombines TRBV7-6 with TRBJ1-4, with unresolved D. The germline V gene has CDR1 SGHVS and CDR2 FNYEAQ. V was cut by 5 bases and J by 2 bases, with 15 bases left in between. This CDR3 region has 16 residues.

This clonotype was detected only a few times. The rearrangement links TRBV6-5 to TRBJ2-2; no clear D. Trimming cost V 5 bases and J 2 bases, with 12 bases left between them. The CDR3 runs to 15 residues. The germline V gene encodes CDR1 MNHEY and CDR2 SVGAGI. The CDR3 loop is CASSLTEYNTGELFF. Written as DNA, the CDR3 is TGTGCCAGCAGTCTAACGGAGTATAACACCGGGGAGCTGTTTTTT.

In the case of this clonotype: The junction departs from germline at one end; a sequencing error may be responsible. The chain links TRBV4-1 to TRBJ2-2; D is possibly TRBD2 (7 bases). CDR1 MGHRA and CDR2 YSYEKL come from the germline V gene. There are 16 residues in the CDR3. The CDR3 region is CASSQRRGGPTGELFF. DNA of the CDR3: TGTGCCAGCAGCCAAAGGCGCGGGGGCCCCACCGGGGAGCTGTTTTTT.

This clonotype has ten or more counts. Here the CDR3 reads CASSLNKRHQETQYF. The DNA for the CDR3 is TGTGCCAGCAGCTTAAACAAGAGACACCAAGAGACCCAGTACTTC. V usage is TRBV7-2 and J usage is TRBJ2-5; D is undetermined. With 2 bases removed from V and 0 bases from J, the gap between germline ends came to 10 bases. The CDR3 totals 15 residues. In germline, CDR1 is SGHTA, CDR2 FQGNSA.

This clonotype occurred a few times. V usage is TRBV7-4 and J usage is TRBJ2-7, with 9 positions matching TRBD2. This CDR3 has 17 amino acids. Germline V gene sequence: CDR1 SGHVT, CDR2 SQSDAQ. The V segment lost 4 bases and the J segment 2 bases; nucleotides outside the gene matches: 12. CDR3 nucleotides: TGTGCCAGCAGCTCCCTGAAGCGGGGGGCCAATCCCTACGAGCAGTACTTC. Residues: CASSSLKRGANPYEQYF.

This clonotype came up many times. The V and J genes are TRBV4-1 and TRBJ2-1; D remains unclear. CDR3 length: 15 amino acids. V gave up 0 bases and J gave up 3 bases, with 9 bases separating them. Germline V gene lookup returns CDR1 MGHRA and CDR2 YSYEKL. The CDR3 DNA reads TGCGCCAGCAGCCAAGAGGGTGGCAGCTACAATGAGCAGTTCTTC. It is translated as CASSQEGGSYNEQFF.

The J gene is TRBJ2-3, the V gene TRBV9; D might be TRBD2 (6 bases). The CDR3 sequence is 15 residues long. The germline V and J ends were trimmed by 3 bases and 2 bases, with 13 bases remaining between them. CDR1 and CDR2 (germline): SGDLS, YYNGEE. CDR3 amino acids: CASSDGGLPTDTQYF. The CDR3, as DNA: TGTGCCAGCAGCGACGGGGGTCTCCCCACAGATACGCAGTATTTT.

This clonotype was seen more than once but under ten times. The chain has TRBV6-5 and TRBJ2-6; D is possibly TRBD1 or TRBD2 (5 bases each). This CDR3 has 20 amino acids. Trimming shortened V by 0 bases and J by 4 bases, and 22 bases separated the two germline ends. CDR1 and CDR2 (germline): MNHEY, SVGAGI. The DNA for the CDR3 is TGTGCCAGCAGTTACTCGACGAGGGGACCGGAAAGTTGGGGGGCCAACGTCCTGACTTTC. Translating it yields CASSYSTRGPESWGANVLTF.

V and J are TRBV10-3 and TRBJ2-2; D is ambiguous. The CDR3 is made up of 12 amino acids. V was shortened by 5 bases and J by 5 bases, with 6 bases between the two germline ends. Per the germline V gene, CDR1 is ENHRY and CDR2 is SYGVKD. In DNA, the CDR3 is TGTGCCATCAGTACCGGGACCGGGGAGCTGTTTTTT. The encoded protein is CAISTGTGELFF.

The chain recombines TRBV11-2 with TRBJ2-7; 7 nucleotides agree with TRBD1. Germline trimming cut 2 bases from V and 6 bases from J; bases unmatched to any gene: 16. The CDR3 spans 17 residues. CDR1 and CDR2 from the germline V gene are SGHAT and FQNNGV. CDR3 sequence reads: CASSLWLVRDRDPEQYV. CDR3 coding DNA: TGTGCCAGCAGCTTATGGTTAGTTCGAGACAGGGACCCCGAGCAGTACGTC.

This clonotype was seen many times. This chain links TRBV6-5 with TRBJ1-1; D not resolved. This CDR3 is built from 15 residues. Between the trimmed V and J ends, which lost 0 bases and 1 base, there was a span of 9 bases. Germline CDR1 MNHEY, CDR2 SVGAGI. The CDR3 here is CASSYSEAANTEAFF. The CDR3, as DNA: TGTGCCAGCAGTTACTCGGAGGCAGCGAACACTGAAGCTTTCTTT.

This clonotype was seen a single time. This chain joins TRBV11-2 and TRBJ1-1, with a possible D match to TRBD1 (6 bases). Trimming cost V 6 bases and J 0 bases, with 11 bases left between them. The CDR3 runs 14 residues. Germline CDR1 and CDR2: SGHAT and FQNNGV. CDR3 sequence reads: CASSHGTLNTEAFF. The CDR3 DNA follows: TGTGCCAGCAGTCATGGGACATTGAACACTGAAGCTTTCTTT.

In the case of this clonotype: The junction and the germline gene differ at one end; a read error may be behind it. This rearrangement joins TRBV28 to TRBJ2-2; perhaps TRBD2 as D (6 bases). Germline CDR1 and CDR2: MDHEN and SYDVKM. The CDR3 runs 14 residues. The CDR3, as DNA: TGTGCCAGCAGTTTCTCTGGGGGGTCTGGGGCGCTGTATTTT. Its translation is CASSFSGGSGALYF.

This clonotype was detected many times. The genes are TRBV5-4 and TRBJ2-7, with a tentative D call TRBD1 (6 bases). The V gene's germline CDR1 is SGHNT and CDR2 YYREEE (reference sequence). The CDR3 sequence is 13 residues long. V gave up 3 bases and J gave up 3 bases, with 10 bases separating them. Here the CDR3 DNA reads TGTGCCAGCAGCTCCCGGGACAACTACGAGCAGTACGTC. Residues: CASSSRDNYEQYV.

This clonotype was counted at least ten times. This chain joins TRBV6-2 or TRBV6-3 and TRBJ1-1; tentatively, D is TRBD1 (6 bases). CDR1 MNHEY and CDR2 SVGEGT come from the germline V gene. Between the trimmed V and J ends, which lost 4 bases and 5 bases, there was a span of 17 bases. The CDR3 runs to 15 residues. The DNA for the CDR3 is TGTGCCAGCAGTTCATTGACGACAGGACTGACTGAAGCTTTCTTT. Protein product: CASSSLTTGLTEAFF.

The J gene is TRBJ1-4, the V gene TRBV19; D might be TRBD1 (6 bases). The CDR3 sequence is 17 residues long. CDR1 is LNHDA and CDR2 is SQIVND in the germline V gene (reference sequence). With 5 bases removed from V and 2 bases from J, the gap between germline ends came to 18 bases. Here the CDR3 DNA reads TGTGCCAGTAGTTACAGGGAGGAAGATCTTACTAATGAAAAACTGTTTTTT. Translating gives CASSYREEDLTNEKLFF.

This chain joins TRBV7-8 and TRBJ1-4, with D possibly matching TRBD1 (6 bases). CDR1 and CDR2 (germline): SGHVS, FQNEAQ. The germline V and J ends were trimmed by 6 bases and 7 bases, with 18 bases remaining between them. This CDR3 spans 15 amino acids. The chain's CDR3 is CASRDNRDKGEKLFF. The DNA for the CDR3 is TGTGCCAGCAGAGATAACAGGGACAAAGGTGAAAAACTGTTTTTT.

Comments on this clonotype: A much larger clone lies one base from this, so it may be a read error. The CDR3 coding sequence is TGTGCCAGCAGCACTAAAAAGCAGCGGAACAATGAGCAGTCCTTC. It is translated as CASSTKKQRNNEQSF. The chain joins TRBV7-6 to TRBJ2-1, with D possibly TRBD2 on 5 matching bases. Germline V gene sequence: CDR1 SGHVS, CDR2 FNYEAQ. This CDR3 region has 15 residues.

The V gene is TRBV18, the J gene TRBJ1-2, with D perhaps TRBD1 (6 bases). The CDR3 runs 15 residues. Germline CDR1 and CDR2: KGHSH and LQKENI. The V end was cut by 5 bases, the J end by 5 bases, with 18 bases between. In DNA form, the CDR3 reads TGTGCCAGCTCAGACGCGCAGGGGATCTGGTATGGCTACACCTTC. Its protein is CASSDAQGIWYGYTF.

This clonotype was detected only a few times. The chain carries TRBV20-1 and TRBJ2-1; possibly TRBD2 for D (5 bases). This CDR3 spans 14 amino acids. Germline lookup yields CDR1 DFQATT and CDR2 SNEGSKA (reference sequence). Trimming took off 3 bases at V and 6 bases at J, with 15 bases between the two ends. CDR3 amino acids: CSARGRSVVNEQFF. The CDR3 DNA reads as TGCAGTGCTAGGGGTCGTAGCGTGGTCAATGAGCAGTTCTTC.

The table lists this clonotype with many counts. The chain couples TRBV28 to TRBJ1-1; D remains unclear. Trimming pared 3 bases from V and 4 bases from J, leaving 6 bases between. This CDR3 has 12 amino acids. Germline CDR1 reads MDHEN; CDR2 reads SYDVKM. CDR3 in DNA: TGTGCCAGCAGTTTTTTAGCCACTGAAGCTTTCTTT. Its translation is CASSFLATEAFF.

This clonotype has a handful of counts. This chain links TRBV7-8 with TRBJ2-3; D uncertain. The V gene's germline CDR1 is SGHVS and CDR2 FQNEAQ. Trimming stripped 6 bases from V and 4 bases from J, with 14 bases between. The CDR3 has 14 residues. CDR3 bases: TGTGCCAGCAGTCAGACCCAATTGGCAGATACGCAGTATTTT. It is translated as CASSQTQLADTQYF. The full variable domain, completed using reference TRBV7-8 and TRBJ2-3, is GAGVSQSPRYKVAKRGQDVALRCDPISGHVSLFWYQQALGQGPEFLTYFQNEAQLDKSGLPSDRFFAERPEGSVSTLKIQRTQQEDSAVYLCASSQTQLADTQYFGPGTRLTVL.

This chain uses TRBV29-1 with TRBJ1-2, with TRBD1 matching over 7 bases. Looked up from germline, CDR1 is SQVTM and CDR2 is ANQGSEA. The trim removed 0 bases at V and 0 bases at J, leaving 10 bases unmatched. This CDR3 contains 17 residues. CDR3 nucleotides: TGCAGCGTTGAAGATCCCCTCAGGGGGAGATCTAACTATGGCTACACCTTC. Translation: CSVEDPLRGRSNYGYTF.

This rearrangement joins TRBV6-6 to TRBJ1-5, with 8 bases fitting TRBD1. The V gene's germline CDR1 is MNHNY and CDR2 SVGAGI (reference sequence). This CDR3 has 22 amino acids. The ends lost 4 bases at V and 0 bases at J; junction bases unmatched: 23. The CDR3 region has the DNA TGTGCCAGCAGTTCCCATAGATCGGACAGGGCCGTAACCCTGGATAGCAATCAGCCCCAGCATTTT. Translating gives CASSSHRSDRAVTLDSNQPQHF.